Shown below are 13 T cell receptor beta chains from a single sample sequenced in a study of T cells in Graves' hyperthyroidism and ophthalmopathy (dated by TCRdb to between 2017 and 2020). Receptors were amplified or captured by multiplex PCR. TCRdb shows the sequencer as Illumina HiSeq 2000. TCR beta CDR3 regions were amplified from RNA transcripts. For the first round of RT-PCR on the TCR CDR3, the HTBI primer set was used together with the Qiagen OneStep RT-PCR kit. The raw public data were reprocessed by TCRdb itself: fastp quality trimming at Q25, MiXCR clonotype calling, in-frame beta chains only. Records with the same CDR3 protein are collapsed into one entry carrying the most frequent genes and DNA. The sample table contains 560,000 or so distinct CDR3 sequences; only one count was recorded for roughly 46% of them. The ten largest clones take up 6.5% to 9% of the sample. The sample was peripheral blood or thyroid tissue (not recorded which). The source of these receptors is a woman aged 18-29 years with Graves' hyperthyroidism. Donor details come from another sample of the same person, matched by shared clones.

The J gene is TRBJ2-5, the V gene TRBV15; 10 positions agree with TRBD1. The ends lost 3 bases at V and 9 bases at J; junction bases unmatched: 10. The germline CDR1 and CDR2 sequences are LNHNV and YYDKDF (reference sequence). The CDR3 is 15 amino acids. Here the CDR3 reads CATSSGQGGNQPQYF. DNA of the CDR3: TGTGCCACCAGCAGTGGACAGGGGGGCAATCAGCCCCAGTACTTC.

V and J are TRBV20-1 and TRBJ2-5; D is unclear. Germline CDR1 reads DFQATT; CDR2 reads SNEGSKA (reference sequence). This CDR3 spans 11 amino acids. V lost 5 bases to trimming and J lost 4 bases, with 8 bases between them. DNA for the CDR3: TGCAGTGCTGGACGGGTAGAGACCCAGTACTTC. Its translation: CSAGRVETQYF.

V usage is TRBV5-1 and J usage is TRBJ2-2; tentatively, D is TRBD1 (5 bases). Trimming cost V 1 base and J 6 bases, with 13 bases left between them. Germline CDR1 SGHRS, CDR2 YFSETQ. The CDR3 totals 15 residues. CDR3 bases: TGCGCCAGCAGCTTGAGGCAGGGTCGATCCGGGGAGCTGTTTTTT. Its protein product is CASSLRQGRSGELFF.

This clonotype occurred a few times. CDR3 sequence reads: CASSLWGGFGSGEQYF. In DNA, the CDR3 is TGTGCCAGCAGCTTATGGGGCGGGTTTGGTTCAGGCGAGCAGTACTTC. This rearrangement joins TRBV7-2 to TRBJ2-7; D assignment may be TRBD1 or TRBD2 (5 bases each). Germline CDR1 reads SGHTA; CDR2 reads FQGNSA. Trimming stripped 2 bases from V and 6 bases from J, with 20 bases between. This CDR3 has 16 residues.

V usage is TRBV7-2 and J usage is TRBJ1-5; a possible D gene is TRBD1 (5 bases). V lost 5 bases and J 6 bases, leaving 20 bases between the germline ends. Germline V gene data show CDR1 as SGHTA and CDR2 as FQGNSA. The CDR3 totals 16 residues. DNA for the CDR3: TGTGCCAGCAGCCCACGGACATCGCTTTTGCTTCAGCCCCAGCATTTT. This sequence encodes CASSPRTSLLLQPQHF.

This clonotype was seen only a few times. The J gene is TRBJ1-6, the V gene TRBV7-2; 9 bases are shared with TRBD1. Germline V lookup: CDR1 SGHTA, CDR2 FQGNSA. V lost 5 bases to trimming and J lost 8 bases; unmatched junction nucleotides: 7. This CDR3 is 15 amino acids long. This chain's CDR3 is CASSPGQGVHSPLHF. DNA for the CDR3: TGTGCCAGCAGCCCGGGACAGGGTGTTCATTCACCCCTCCACTTT. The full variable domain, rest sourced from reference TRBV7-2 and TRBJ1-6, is GAGVSQSPSNKVTEKGKDVELRCDPISGHTALYWYRQSLGQGLEFLIYFQGNSAPDKSGLPSDRFSAERTGGSVSTLTIQRTQQEDSAVYLCASSPGQGVHSPLHFGNGTRLTVT.

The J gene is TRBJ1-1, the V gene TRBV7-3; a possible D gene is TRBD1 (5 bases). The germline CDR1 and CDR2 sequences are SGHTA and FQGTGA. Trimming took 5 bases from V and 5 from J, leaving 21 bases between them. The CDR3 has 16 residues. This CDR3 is CASSPDTGRARTEAFF. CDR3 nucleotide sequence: TGTGCCAGCAGCCCTGACACCGGCAGGGCTCGTACTGAAGCTTTCTTT.

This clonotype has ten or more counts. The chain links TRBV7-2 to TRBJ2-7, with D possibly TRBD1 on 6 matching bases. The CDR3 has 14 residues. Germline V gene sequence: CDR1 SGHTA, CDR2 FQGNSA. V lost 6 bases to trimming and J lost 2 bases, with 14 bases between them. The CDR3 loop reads CASRLIQGPYEQYF. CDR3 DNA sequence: TGTGCCAGCAGGCTCATACAGGGCCCCTACGAGCAGTACTTC.

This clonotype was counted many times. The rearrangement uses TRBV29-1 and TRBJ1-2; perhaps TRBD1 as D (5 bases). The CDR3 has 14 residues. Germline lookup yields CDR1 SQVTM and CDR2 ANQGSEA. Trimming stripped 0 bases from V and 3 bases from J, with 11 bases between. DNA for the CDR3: TGCAGCGTTGAAGATCTGTGGGACCACTATGGCTACACCTTC. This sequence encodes CSVEDLWDHYGYTF.

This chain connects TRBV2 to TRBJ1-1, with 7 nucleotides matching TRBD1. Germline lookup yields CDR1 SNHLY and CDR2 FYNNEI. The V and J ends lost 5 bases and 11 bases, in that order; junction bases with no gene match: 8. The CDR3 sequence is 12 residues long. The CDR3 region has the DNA TGTGCCAGCAGTTTTGAGGGGGCAAAGGCTTTCTTT. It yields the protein CASSFEGAKAFF.

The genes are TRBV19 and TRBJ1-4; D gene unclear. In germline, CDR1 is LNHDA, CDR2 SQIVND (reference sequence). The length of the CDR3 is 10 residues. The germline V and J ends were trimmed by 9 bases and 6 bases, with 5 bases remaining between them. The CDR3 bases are TGTGCCAGCAGAGATGAAAAACTGTTTTTT. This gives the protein CASRDEKLFF.

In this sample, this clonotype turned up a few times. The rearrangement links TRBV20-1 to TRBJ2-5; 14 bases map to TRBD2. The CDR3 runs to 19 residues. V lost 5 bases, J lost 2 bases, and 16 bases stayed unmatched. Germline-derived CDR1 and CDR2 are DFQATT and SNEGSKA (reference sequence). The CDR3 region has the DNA TGCAGTGCTTCGGGACTAGCGGGAGTCTCGGGCCGAGAACAAGAGACCCAGTACTTC. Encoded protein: CSASGLAGVSGREQETQYF.

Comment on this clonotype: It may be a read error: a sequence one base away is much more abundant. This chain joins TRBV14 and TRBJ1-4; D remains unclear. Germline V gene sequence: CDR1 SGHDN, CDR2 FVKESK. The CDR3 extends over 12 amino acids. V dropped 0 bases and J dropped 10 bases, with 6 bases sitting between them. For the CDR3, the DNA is TGTGCCAGCAGCCAAGAGGGCCGAAAACTGTTTTTT. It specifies CASSQEGRKLFF.